This TCR beta chain was retrieved from a study of CD8 T cells in Susac syndrome. The CDR3 length is 11 residues. V lost 6 bases and J lost 7, with 12 bases in between. In germline, CDR1 is GTSNPN, CDR2 SVGIG (reference sequence). With random hexamers, reverse transcription was performed on about 0.5 to 1 ug of RNA. A single record per CDR3 protein comes from TCRdb applying MiXCR to the immunoSEQ multiplex PCR reads. The table records nearly 200,000 distinct CDR3 sequences, 90% to 95% of them present only once. Sequencing of TCR beta was performed on blood CD8+ and CD4+ T cells. The multiple sclerosis controls were treatment-naive patients affected by stable or active relapsing-remitting disease.

The V call is TRBV30, the J call TRBJ1-2; no reliable D call. The sample taken for sequencing was CD4+ T cells from PBMCs. This clonotype originated in a human donor with multiple sclerosis. The CDR3: CACSPSVGYTF. CDR3 nucleotides: TGTGCCTGTTCTCCTAGCGTTGGCTACACCTTC.